The clone carrying this TCR beta chain turned up a few times. This table comes from immunoSEQ multiplex PCR, and its TCRdb copy is limited to in-frame clones, with some not included. The profile shows 150,000 or so clones, around 91% of them singletons. The length of the CDR3 is 19 residues. Germline V gene data show CDR1 as MNHEY and CDR2 as SMNVEV (reference sequence). The V and J ends lost 5 bases and 5 bases, in that order; junction bases with no gene match: 17. The record originates from a study of blood T cell repertoires in COVID-19. V gene TRBV27 combines with J gene TRBJ2-2; 10 bases are a match to TRBD2. The sequenced material came from peripheral blood. This TCR derives from a woman aged 40 to 49 with acute or convalescent COVID-19. The CDR3 protein is CASSRRSFSGRAETGELFF. In DNA form, the CDR3 reads TGTGCCAGCAGTCGACGCTCATTCAGCGGGAGGGCCGAGACCGGGGAGCTGTTTTTT.